The clone carrying this T cell receptor (beta chain) was counted a single time. As yet, its antigen is unknown. This record comes from a study of cytomegalovirus exposure and HLA in healthy donors. Overall study results and limits: CMV serostatus alone was available as immune exposure information.

PCR primers comprised 60 Vbeta and 13 Jbeta primers. Repertoires were generated with immunoSEQ multiplex PCR, while TCRdb's copy carries only in-frame clones and drops some. The sample has some 200,000 clones, around 79% seen once; the top ten hold 1.5%. Germline CDR1 LNHDA, CDR2 SQIVND (reference sequence). V was clipped by 6 bases and J by 6 bases, with 14 bases between them. CDR3 length: 13 amino acids. The sequenced sample consisted of PBMCs. V usage is TRBV19 and J usage is TRBJ1-2, with a tentative D call TRBD1 (5 bases). The receptor was derived from a girl between 5 and 17 years old in good health and CMV-seropositive. The CDR3 region is CASRWQGPHGYTF. CDR3 DNA sequence: TGTGCCAGTAGATGGCAGGGCCCTCATGGCTACACCTTC.